The 16 T cell receptor beta chains below all came from one sample that was sequenced in a study of blood T cell repertoires in COVID-19 (TCRdb year 2020). Receptor libraries were prepared by the immunoSEQ multiplex PCR assay. TCRdb retrieved this table from immuneACCESS and kept in-frame rearrangements only. Not all clones are present; in checked studies, unresolved V genes account for under half, and no reason is known for the remainder. The sample yields approximately 160,000 clones; around 84% were counted once. In total, the top ten clones hold roughly 18% of the sample. The specimen sequenced was peripheral blood. Receptors were obtained from a woman over 75 with acute or convalescent COVID-19.

The CDR3 region is CASSGKGGAYGYTF. The CDR3 nucleotides are TGTGCCAGCAGTGGAAAAGGGGGCGCGTATGGCTACACCTTC. The gene calls are TRBV25-1 and TRBJ1-2; 7 bases fit TRBD1. The CDR3 is made up of 14 amino acids. The trim removed 4 bases at V and 5 bases at J, leaving 7 bases unmatched. Per germline, CDR1 MGHDK and CDR2 SYGVNS.

The chain combines TRBV24-1 with TRBJ2-6; D is perhaps TRBD1 (6 bases). The CDR3 sequence is 20 residues long. The germline V gene has CDR1 KGHDR and CDR2 SFDVKD. Trimming shortened V by 4 bases and J by 0 bases, and 21 bases separated the two germline ends. The CDR3 reads CATSDSLGQGMPSGANVLTF. The CDR3 region has the DNA TGTGCCACCAGTGACTCCCTTGGGCAGGGGATGCCCTCTGGGGCCAACGTCCTGACTTTC.

This clone appeared a single time. The chain uses TRBV5-1 and TRBJ2-5; TRBD2 matches 8 bases. CDR3 size: 15 residues. The junction had 7 bases not matched to a gene; V was cut back by 1 base and J by 5 bases. Per the germline V gene, CDR1 is SGHRS and CDR2 is YFSETQ. CDR3 nucleotide sequence: TGCGCCAGCAGCTTGCTTTCGGGGGGGTCGGAGACCCAGTACTTC. This codes for CASSLLSGGSETQYF.

This clone was seen at least ten times. This sequence joins TRBV6-5 and TRBJ2-1, with 8 bases that match TRBD2. The V gene's germline CDR1 is MNHEY and CDR2 SVGAGI. The trim removed 6 bases at V and 4 bases at J, leaving 8 bases unmatched. This CDR3 is 15 amino acids long. The CDR3 here is CASSSGTRSYNEQFF. Here the CDR3 DNA reads TGTGCCAGCAGCTCCGGGACTAGGTCATACAATGAGCAGTTCTTC.

The chain uses TRBV5-1 and TRBJ1-1; 7 positions match TRBD1. J was trimmed by 1 base and V by 2 bases; bases with no gene match: 8. Germline V gene lookup returns CDR1 SGHRS and CDR2 YFSETQ. The CDR3 runs to 16 residues. The CDR3 spells CASSLRQGNANTEAFF. The DNA for the CDR3 is TGCGCCAGCAGCTTACGACAGGGCAATGCGAACACTGAAGCTTTCTTT.

The V gene is TRBV6-5, the J gene TRBJ1-2; a possible D gene is TRBD1 (5 bases). CDR1 and CDR2 from the germline V gene are MNHEY and SVGAGI. The V end lost 6 bases, the J end lost 7 bases, and 18 bases lay between the germline ends. The CDR3 runs to 14 residues. CDR3 protein: CASRPYQGGGGYTF. The CDR3 DNA sequence: TGTGCCAGCAGACCATACCAGGGAGGAGGTGGCTACACCTTC.

This clone was counted between two and nine times. This sequence joins TRBV6-5 and TRBJ2-7; TRBD2 agrees at 8 bases. The junction had 4 bases not matched to a gene; V was cut back by 0 bases and J by 6 bases. CDR1 and CDR2 from the germline V gene are MNHEY and SVGAGI. The CDR3 is made up of 14 amino acids. The CDR3 spells CASSYSRTSPEQYF. The CDR3 nucleotides are TGTGCCAGCAGTTACTCTCGGACTAGCCCCGAGCAGTACTTC.

This clone has more than one count but fewer than ten. This chain connects TRBV2 to TRBJ1-1; D is perhaps TRBD1 (6 bases). Per the germline V gene, CDR1 is SNHLY and CDR2 is FYNNEI. The CDR3 length is 20 residues. V gave up 0 bases and J gave up 1 base, with 24 bases separating them. The CDR3 region has the DNA TGTGCCAGCAGTGAAGCGGTCAGGCTGGGGGCCCAAAAACCGAACACTGAAGCTTTCTTT. Residues: CASSEAVRLGAQKPNTEAFF.

The rearrangement uses TRBV2 and TRBJ2-1; TRBD1 matches at 10 bases. J lost 9 bases, V lost 5 bases, and 10 bases had no gene match. Looked up from germline, CDR1 is SNHLY and CDR2 is FYNNEI. There are 15 residues in the CDR3. For the CDR3, the DNA is TGTGCCAGCAGTCCTCCGGGACAGGGGTCGGGTGAGCAGTTCTTC. Its translation: CASSPPGQGSGEQFF.

V is TRBV5-1 and J is TRBJ1-4; a possible D gene is TRBD1 (6 bases). The CDR3 runs 15 residues. The germline V and J ends were trimmed by 4 bases and 3 bases, with 13 bases remaining between them. From germline, CDR1 is SGHRS and CDR2 YFSETQ. Here the CDR3 DNA reads TGCGCCAGCAGCCGTACAGGGTGGCCTAATGAAAAACTGTTTTTT. Protein sequence: CASSRTGWPNEKLFF.

CDR3: CASSQDPLGLNYGYTF. The CDR3 nucleotides are TGTGCCAGCAGCCAAGATCCCCTAGGTCTTAACTATGGCTACACCTTC. The V call is TRBV3-1 (or the pseudogene TRBV3-2), the J call TRBJ1-2; D gene unclear. This CDR3 contains 16 residues. The V end was cut by 0 bases, the J end by 1 base, with 12 bases between. Germline CDR1 and CDR2: LGHDT and YNNKEL (reference sequence).

The gene calls are TRBV18 and TRBJ2-1; TRBD1 agrees at 7 bases. J was trimmed by 0 bases and V by 7 bases; bases with no gene match: 6. This CDR3 is built from 15 residues. Per germline, CDR1 KGHSH and CDR2 LQKENI. CDR3 bases: TGTGCCAGCTTATTACAGGGGAGCTCCTACAATGAGCAGTTCTTC. Residues: CASLLQGSSYNEQFF.

This clone was seen only once. This chain connects TRBV3-1 (or the pseudogene TRBV3-2) to TRBJ2-5; TRBD1 matches 8 bases. Germline V CDR1 and CDR2: LGHDT, YNNKEL (reference sequence). This CDR3 contains 16 residues. J gave up 2 bases and V 2 bases, and 7 bases lay outside the gene matches. The CDR3, as DNA: TGTGCCAGCAGCCAACTCCCGGGACAGGAACAAGAGACCCAGTACTTC. It translates to CASSQLPGQEQETQYF.

V and J are TRBV11-2 and TRBJ2-7, with D perhaps TRBD1 (6 bases). The germline V and J ends were trimmed by 5 bases and 4 bases, with 21 bases remaining between them. This CDR3 contains 16 residues. The germline gives CDR1 SGHAT, CDR2 FQNNGV. The CDR3: CASSPRGQPGLYEQYF. The CDR3, as DNA: TGTGCCAGCAGCCCCCGCGGACAGCCCGGGCTGTACGAGCAGTACTTC.

The V gene is TRBV25-1, the J gene TRBJ1-2; 7 bases are a match to TRBD1. The CDR3 spans 16 residues. The V gene's germline CDR1 is MGHDK and CDR2 SYGVNS. Trimming took 2 bases from V and 5 from J; bases not matched to a gene: 11. The CDR3 is CASSENPTGDRYGYTF. The CDR3 nucleotides read TGTGCCAGCAGTGAAAACCCAACAGGGGATCGGTATGGCTACACCTTC.

In its sample, this clone was seen a few times. V gene TRBV29-1 combines with J gene TRBJ2-7; TRBD1 agrees at 9 bases. The V gene end was trimmed by 6 bases and the J gene end by 6 bases; junction bases not matched to a gene: 6. CDR1 is SQVTM and CDR2 is ANQGSEA in the germline V gene. This CDR3 has 12 amino acids. The CDR3 loop reads CSVLQGAGEQYF. CDR3 DNA sequence: TGCAGCGTCTTACAGGGGGCCGGCGAGCAGTACTTC.